This T cell receptor beta chain emerged from a study of shared clonotypes between healthy human individuals. Repertoires were generated with immunoSEQ multiplex PCR, while TCRdb's copy carries only in-frame clones and drops some. This table holds over a million clones, about 77% found once. Looked up from germline, CDR1 is MNHEY and CDR2 is SMNVEV (reference sequence). CDR3 size: 14 residues. V gave up 4 bases and J gave up 2 bases, with 12 bases separating them. Sequenced material: memory CD4+ T cells sorted from blood. Described subset: CD45RA-negative fraction. The chain links TRBV27 to TRBJ2-7; D may be TRBD1 or TRBD2 (5 bases each). This sequence was found in a young man in good health. In DNA form, the CDR3 reads TGTGCCAGCAGTTCCCGGGACCAAGCCTACGAGCAGTACTTC. Translation: CASSSRDQAYEQYF.